Detailed here is one T cell receptor (beta chain). Its antigen is unknown. The data were obtained in a study of vaccination and CD4 T cells after COVID-19. Looking at the study overall: Two of the convalescents were Hispanic, and the group consisted of six males and four females. Researchers treated cells with overlapping spike peptides taken from SARS-CoV-2, HCoV-NL63, HCoV-OC43 and HCoV-229E.

Treatment noted: roughly 10-day PBMC culture with coronavirus spike peptide pools or control peptides (ViraFEST assay). The Oncomine TCR Beta short-read assay generated sequence data from the DNA of cultured CD4+ T cells. TCRdb re-analysed the PCR reads in MiXCR, keeping a single row per CDR3 protein. The repertoire holds roughly 14,000 distinct CDR3 sequences, with around half as singletons. Germline CDR1 is KGHDR and CDR2 is SFDVKD. The V end was cut by 9 bases, the J end by 4 bases, with 5 bases between. The CDR3 contains 10 residues. The V and J genes are TRBV24-1 and TRBJ2-5; D is unresolved. This TCR was recovered from a human donor who had recovered from COVID-19. Here the sequenced sample was CD4+ T cells from blood, cultured in vitro, taken before SARS-CoV-2 vaccination. The CDR3: CATGSETQYF. In DNA, the CDR3 is TGTGCCACCGGGTCAGAGACCCAGTACTTC.